This T cell receptor beta chain was obtained from a study of blood T cell repertoires in COVID-19 (dated by TCRdb to the early 2020s). Background on the whole study: Samples covering the acute and convalescent phases of COVID-19 were provided by collaborators in the United States, Italy and Spain. The prospective study material was composed of cDNA or gDNA derived from T cells, B-cell-depleted T cells, or PBMCs. The dataset comprised deeply sampled blood TCRbeta repertoires from subjects exposed to, actively infected with, or recovered from COVID-19. Sample metadata almost always included a de-identified subject ID, COVID-19 status, age in years and sex. HLA class I and class II types, where available, came from metadata supplied by the sample provider rather than from assay-based typing. Samples came from the ongoing ImmuneRACE study (first 160 participants) plus 1,254 subjects from 6 global collaborators. The repertoires were released in a freely available public database intended as a resource for research on the immune response to SARS-CoV-2. Study-wide conclusions, independent of this receptor: Clinical and demographic metadata were provided uncurated, with the amount varying by source and participant.

Only one count was recorded for this clone. Its antigen is currently not known. No much larger clonotype is one base removed from it; base qualities were not supplied. In the prospective study, participants were about 18 to 100 years old, resided in around 25 geographic areas of the United States, and were enrolled through a virtual design. To assign participants to cohorts, the prospective study relied on clinical history that participants themselves reported in a screening survey and a study questionnaire. Exposed participants had been in contact, within 2 weeks of entering the study, with a person who had a PCR-confirmed or clinician-diagnosed case of COVID-19. Mobile phlebotomists in the prospective study collected whole blood, serum and a nasopharyngeal or oropharyngeal swab from every participant. Prospective study participants could optionally give additional blood draws and questionnaires over an approximately 2-month period. Before DNA extraction, blood samples from the prospective study were shipped at room temperature or frozen.

CDR1 and CDR2 are drawn from the germline V gene: SGHTS, YDEGEE. The germline V end is reduced by 4 bases and the J end by 8 bases; junction bases left unmatched: 9. The CDR3 numbers 13 residues from cysteine through phenylalanine. CDR3 DNA only is kept here, 39 bases in frame from base 1. TCRbeta CDR3 regions were amplified from genomic DNA by means of the immunoSEQ Assay, a bias-controlled multiplex PCR. The study's processing was this. The number of nucleated cells in each sample was estimated by amplification of reference gene primers within the assay. To quantify the absolute abundance of each unique TCRbeta CDR3 rearrangement, sequence reads were collapsed and filtered. Productive Simpson clonality was computed per sample as the square root of Simpson's diversity index over productive rearrangements. Sourced from immuneACCESS, this table was stored by TCRdb with only in-frame sequences that have V and J called. A share of the clones is absent; for the studies checked, an unresolved V gene accounts for under half, and the remainder has no known explanation. D and trimming were read from the DNA, whereas the V and J calls and clone size are those reported in that table. In this sample the table shows some 290,000 clones, 90% of which occur a single time. The biggest ten clones account for less than 4% of the sample.

The chain couples TRBV5-8 to TRBJ2-7, with TRBD1 matching 7 junction bases. The receptor comes from a woman in her twenties or thirties who had been exposed to COVID-19. The sample comprised PBMCs or T cells enriched from blood (not recorded which). Here the CDR3 is given as CASSGDSLLKQYF. The DNA sequence is as follows: TGTGCCAGCAGCGGGGACAGTTTACTCAAGCAGTACTTC.